This T cell receptor (beta chain) was sequenced for a study of CD8 T cells in ankylosing spondylitis. Study-wide results and caveats: Earlier authors reported some of these motif variants in reactive arthritis synovial fluid and blood.

TCRdb independently ran MiXCR on the 5' RACE reads; one entry per CDR3 protein. The sample has about 240,000 distinct CDR3 sequences, roughly 8.6% seen once. The CDR3 spans 15 residues. After removal of 3 bases from V and 6 bases from J, the junction contained 8 bases not matched to a gene. The germline V gene has CDR1 SGHRS and CDR2 YFSETQ. This clonotype came up many times. The antigen remains unidentified. The chain couples TRBV5-1 to TRBJ1-4; 7 bases fit TRBD1. Specimen: blood, either unsorted or a sorted T cell fraction (not recorded which). This sequence was found in a male donor with ankylosing spondylitis or in good health (not recorded which). The CDR3 sequence is CASSSTGEDHEKLFF. CDR3 sequence (DNA): TGCGCCAGCAGCTCAACAGGGGAAGATCATGAAAAACTGTTTTTT.